The 25 T cell receptor beta chains listed next were all sequenced from one sample in a study of blood T cells in healthy people across ages (dated by TCRdb to 2015 to 2017). Libraries came from 5' RACE. The sequencer listed for this sample is Illumina HiSeq 2500. A second 7 to 11 cycle PCR used a sample-barcoded 5' primer and a J-beta primer mix. TCRdb ran its own pipeline on the public reads, namely fastp trimming at Q25 and MiXCR clone calling, and kept in-frame beta chains. Every entry covers one CDR3 protein and lists the most common genes and DNA from its rows. This sample gives fewer than 900,000 distinct CDR3 sequences in total; about half of them show up just once. The ten largest clones capture around 32% of the sample. What was sequenced was blood. These TCRs come from a woman aged 55-70 years in good health.

The chain has TRBV9 and TRBJ2-3; D might be TRBD2 (6 bases). In germline, CDR1 is SGDLS, CDR2 YYNGEE. The V end lost 4 bases, the J end lost 0 bases, and 15 bases lay between the germline ends. CDR3 length: 16 amino acids. CDR3 bases: TGTGCCAGCAGCACACTTTACGGGAGTAGCACAGATACGCAGTATTTT. Residues: CASSTLYGSSTDTQYF.

The chain couples TRBV9 to TRBJ2-1; 8 nucleotides line up with TRBD2. The CDR3 spans 15 residues. Germline lookup yields CDR1 SGDLS and CDR2 YYNGEE. Trimming took 1 base from V and 6 from J; bases not matched to a gene: 6. The CDR3 loop reads CASSVTTSGCNEQFF. CDR3 coding DNA: TGTGCCAGCAGCGTAACTACTAGCGGTTGCAATGAGCAGTTCTTC.

The chain links TRBV3-1 to TRBJ2-3; D is unclear. Germline loops: CDR1 LGHDT, CDR2 YNNKEL (reference sequence). The CDR3 is made up of 13 amino acids. Trimming cost V 5 bases and J 5 bases, with 11 bases left between them. This chain's CDR3 is CASSSTGEDTQYF. The CDR3 nucleotides are TGTGCCAGCAGCTCAACGGGCGAAGATACGCAGTATTTT.

V gene TRBV29-1 combines with J gene TRBJ2-7, with a weak D call TRBD1 (5 bases). V gave up 5 bases and J gave up 5 bases, with 19 bases separating them. Germline lookup yields CDR1 SQVTM and CDR2 ANQGSEA. This CDR3 has 14 amino acids. DNA for the CDR3: TGCAGCGTTCAGGGATTCGAGTCGTCCAACGAGCAGTACTTC. It codes for CSVQGFESSNEQYF.

There are a few counts of this clonotype. V gene TRBV5-6 combines with J gene TRBJ2-7; D remains unclear. V was trimmed by 1 base and J by 2 bases, leaving 10 bases between them. Germline lookup yields CDR1 SGHDT and CDR2 YYEEEE. The CDR3 covers 14 residues. The CDR3 DNA is TGTGCCAGCAGCTTGACAGAAAGACCCTACGAGCAGTACTTC. Translated, it gives CASSLTERPYEQYF.

The J gene is TRBJ2-1, the V gene TRBV6-5; 9 positions agree with TRBD2. Losses at the gene ends were 6 bases for V and 9 bases for J; bases not matched to a gene: 15. This CDR3 has 16 residues. Looked up from germline, CDR1 is MNHEY and CDR2 is SVGAGI. Here the CDR3 DNA reads TGTGCCAGCAGGCGGGGGGGGGCTTCAGGGTATAGTGAGCAGTTCTTC. Its translation: CASRRGGASGYSEQFF.

This clonotype turned up a few times. The rearrangement links TRBV20-1 to TRBJ2-5; TRBD2 aligns across 11 bases. V dropped 5 bases and J dropped 4; count of bases not matched to a gene: 15. CDR3 size: 17 residues. The germline V gene has CDR1 DFQATT and CDR2 SNEGSKA (reference sequence). The CDR3 sequence: CSASRVAGGPLGETQYF. The CDR3 DNA follows: TGCAGTGCTTCGCGCGTAGCGGGAGGGCCGTTAGGAGAGACCCAGTACTTC.

The rearrangement uses TRBV28 and TRBJ1-5; the match to TRBD1 covers 7 bases. V shed 7 bases and J 4 bases; nucleotides not matched to a gene: 10. The CDR3 sequence is 15 residues long. CDR1 is MDHEN and CDR2 is SYDVKM in the germline V gene. DNA of the CDR3: TGTGCCAGCAAACGAGTAGACAGGGATAATCAGCCCCAGCATTTT. The encoded protein is CASKRVDRDNQPQHF. Full variable domain (missing parts from reference TRBV28 and TRBJ1-5): DVKVTQSSRYLVKRTGEKVFLECVQDMDHENMFWYRQDPGLGLRLIYFSYDVKMKEKGDIPEGYSVSREKKERFSLILESASTNQTSMYLCASKRVDRDNQPQHFGDGTRLSIL.

The CDR3 region has the DNA TGTGCCAGCCGCGTGGATGAGGACTGTGGCTACACCTTC. Protein product: CASRVDEDCGYTF. The rearrangement uses TRBV12-3 or TRBV12-4 and TRBJ1-2, with D hard to call. Deletions cut 8 bases from V and 7 bases from J, with 17 bases between. The CDR3 totals 13 residues.

The chain joins TRBV6-4 to TRBJ1-1; 8 nucleotides agree with TRBD1. The trim removed 3 bases at V and 2 bases at J, leaving 11 bases unmatched. The germline V gene has CDR1 MRHNA and CDR2 SNTAGT. The CDR3 spans 17 residues. The CDR3 sequence: CASSDPLTGEGNTEAFF. The CDR3 DNA is TGTGCCAGCAGTGATCCCCTGACAGGGGAAGGAAACACTGAAGCTTTCTTT.

V and J are TRBV10-3 and TRBJ2-7, with D possibly being TRBD2 (6 bases). V was pared by 7 bases and J by 2 bases, with 12 bases between. The V gene's germline CDR1 is ENHRY and CDR2 SYGVKD. The CDR3 is 13 residues long. The CDR3 DNA reads TGTGCCATCACCGGGACTGCCGCCTACGAGCAGTACTTC. Amino acids: CAITGTAAYEQYF.

V gene TRBV4-3 combines with J gene TRBJ2-7; 7 positions agree with TRBD1. The CDR3 is made up of 16 amino acids. From germline, CDR1 is LGHNA and CDR2 YSLEER. Trimming took 5 bases from V and 2 from J; bases not matched to a gene: 12. CDR3 sequence: CASSFYMTGPTYEQYF. CDR3 nucleotides: TGCGCCAGCAGCTTTTATATGACAGGGCCAACCTACGAGCAGTACTTC.

The genes are TRBV7-2 and TRBJ2-5; 9 bases map to TRBD1. The CDR3 runs to 14 residues. V shed 7 bases and J 6 bases; nucleotides not matched to a gene: 9. Germline V gives CDR1 SGHTA, CDR2 FQGNSA. The CDR3: CASISGTGLQTQYF. The DNA for the CDR3 is TGTGCCAGCATCTCCGGGACAGGGTTGCAGACCCAGTACTTC.

In DNA, the CDR3 is TGTGCCAGCACCCAGACGCAAGAGACCCAGTACTTC. Translation: CASTQTQETQYF. The chain has TRBV2 and TRBJ2-5, with D unresolved. The V gene's germline CDR1 is SNHLY and CDR2 FYNNEI. The V end lost 7 bases, the J end lost 2 bases, and 8 bases lay between the germline ends. The CDR3 is 12 residues long.

This clonotype showed up many times. The chain has TRBV10-3 and TRBJ2-7; 7 bases are shared with TRBD1. Losses at the gene ends were 8 bases for V and 4 bases for J; bases not matched to a gene: 8. Germline CDR1 and CDR2: ENHRY and SYGVKD. This CDR3 spans 13 amino acids. The CDR3 protein is CAIRQGDGYEQYF. CDR3 nucleotides: TGTGCCATCCGCCAGGGGGATGGGTACGAGCAGTACTTC.

The J gene is TRBJ2-2, the V gene TRBV20-1; D is ambiguous. The CDR3 runs 15 residues. Germline lookup yields CDR1 DFQATT and CDR2 SNEGSKA (reference sequence). V was cut by 1 base and J by 1 base, with 10 bases left in between. The CDR3: CSARGGRKNTGELFF. The CDR3 DNA follows: TGCAGTGCTAGAGGTGGAAGAAAGAACACCGGGGAGCTGTTTTTT.

The sample holds a few counts of this clonotype. This chain uses TRBV7-2 with TRBJ2-7; TRBD1 or TRBD2 may be the D gene (5 bases each). CDR1 and CDR2 from the germline V gene are SGHTA and FQGNSA. V was shortened by 4 bases and J by 0 bases, with 10 bases between the two germline ends. The CDR3 has 14 amino acids. CDR3 in amino acids: CASSSMGTSYEQYF. The CDR3 coding sequence is TGTGCCAGCAGCTCTATGGGGACCTCCTACGAGCAGTACTTC. Full variable domain (remainder filled in from reference TRBV7-2 and TRBJ2-7): GAGVSQSPSNKVTEKGKDVELRCDPISGHTALYWYRQSLGQGLEFLIYFQGNSAPDKSGLPSDRFSAERTGGSVSTLTIQRTQQEDSAVYLCASSSMGTSYEQYFGPGTRLTVT.

The chain carries TRBV7-9 and TRBJ2-5, with D tentatively TRBD1 (5 bases). The CDR3 contains 16 residues. In germline, CDR1 is SEHNR, CDR2 FQNEAQ (reference sequence). V was cut by 7 bases and J by 3 bases, with 21 bases left in between. For the CDR3, the DNA is TGTGCCAGCAAGGGCTGGCAGGGTCGAGAGAAAGAGACCCAGTACTTC. It is translated as CASKGWQGREKETQYF.

The chain employs TRBV28 and TRBJ2-4; 8 bases are shared with TRBD1. The J call is in doubt because the DNA end fits TRBJ2-7 better. Germline V CDR1 and CDR2: MDHEN, SYDVKM. The CDR3 has 15 amino acids. CDR3 residues: CASGKPGQDFYEQYF. The CDR3, as DNA: TGTGCCAGCGGCAAACCGGGACAGGATTTTTACGAGCAGTACTTC.

This clonotype was counted only a few times. The V and J genes are TRBV10-3 and TRBJ2-1; TRBD2 matches at 8 bases. CDR1 ENHRY and CDR2 SYGVKD come from the germline V gene. Trimming removed 4 bases from V and 5 bases from J; junction bases left unmatched: 7. The CDR3 spans 15 residues. The CDR3 sequence: CAISVRTSGNNEQFF. Written as DNA, the CDR3 is TGTGCCATCAGTGTACGAACTAGCGGTAACAATGAGCAGTTCTTC.

This clonotype was observed a handful of times. J is TRBJ1-2 and V is TRBV5-6; D gene ambiguous. Between the trimmed V and J ends, which lost 1 base and 9 bases, there was a span of 13 bases. Germline CDR1 SGHDT, CDR2 YYEEEE. The CDR3 length is 13 residues. For the CDR3, the DNA is TGTGCCAGCAGCTTGTGGCGAATGCTCAGCTACACCTTC. The encoded protein is CASSLWRMLSYTF.

V and J are TRBV5-6 and TRBJ1-6; TRBD1 might be the D (5 bases). There are 16 residues in the CDR3. The germline V gene has CDR1 SGHDT and CDR2 YYEEEE. V was clipped by 0 bases and J by 11 bases, with 18 bases between them. CDR3 in amino acids: CASSLGGRREMPPLHF. The CDR3 nucleotides are TGTGCCAGCAGCTTGGGGGGACGTCGGGAAATGCCACCCCTCCACTTT.

This clonotype was detected a few times. The CDR3 DNA is TGTGCCTGGGGGGGGGACACTGAAGCTTTCTTT. Protein product: CAWGGDTEAFF. J is TRBJ1-1 and V is TRBV30, with D tentatively TRBD1 (5 bases). The V and J ends lost 5 bases and 3 bases respectively, with 7 bases between them. The CDR3 is 11 amino acids. Per germline, CDR1 GTSNPN and CDR2 SVGIG (reference sequence).

The chain recombines TRBV12-3 or TRBV12-4 with TRBJ2-3; 7 positions match TRBD2. The CDR3 runs to 15 residues. V lost 8 bases and J lost 1; bases outside the gene matches: 9. This CDR3 is CASLSAGDGTDTQYF. The CDR3 region has the DNA TGTGCCAGCCTTAGCGCGGGAGACGGCACAGATACGCAGTATTTT.

The CDR3 sequence: CASSLVAASSYNEQYF. Written as DNA, the CDR3 is TGCGCCAGCAGCTTGGTCGCGGCGAGCTCCTACAATGAGCAGTACTTC. The V and J genes are TRBV5-1 and TRBJ2-1; D is unclear. The J call could be wrong; TRBJ2-7 is a better fit for the DNA end. Germline V gene lookup returns CDR1 SGHRS and CDR2 YFSETQ. This CDR3 is built from 16 residues.